The present TCR beta chain was sequenced within a study of blood T cell repertoires in COVID-19. Study context: Italy, Spain and the United States were the sources of the convalescent and acute COVID-19 samples. The analysed material was cDNA or gDNA that came from T cells, B-cell-depleted T cells, or PBMCs.

Enrollees, roughly 18 to 90 years old, lived in some 24 US areas. Cohorts were determined from participant-reported clinical history. CDR3 length equals 15 residues. V dropped 5 bases and J dropped 1 base, with 9 bases sitting between them. Germline V gene lookup returns CDR1 SGHTA and CDR2 FQGNSA. Comment on this clone: This CDR3 is also generated by other DNA sequences in the sample.

The repertoire was sequenced with immunoSEQ multiplex PCR; TCRdb's copy has only in-frame clones and lacks some. The repertoire holds over 150,000 clones, with about 90% as singletons. The clonotype was recovered from a woman aged 45-60 years who had recovered from COVID-19. The sample taken for sequencing was PBMCs or T cells enriched from blood (not recorded which). This chain connects TRBV7-2 to TRBJ2-6; D may be TRBD2 (5 bases). The DNA for the CDR3 is TGTGCCAGCAGCCCGGGCGGGTCTGGGGCCAACGTCCTGACTTTC. Its translation: CASSPGGSGANVLTF.